This note documents a single T cell receptor beta chain sequence. TCRdb re-called the 5' RACE reads and catalogs CDR3 proteins one per entry, DNA excluded. The sample table includes 350,000 to 450,000 distinct CDR3 sequences. This entry is derived from a study of T cells expressing NK-cell markers. Germline-derived CDR1 and CDR2 are SQVTM and ANQGSEA. The CDR3 totals 14 residues. The receptor was derived from a man aged 18 to 69 in good health. The sequencing input was blood T cells: a sorted CD56 or NKG2C T cell subset, CD4+ or CD8+ T cells, or bulk PBMC T cells (not recorded which). V is TRBV29-1 and J is TRBJ2-7; the TCRdb D gene call, TRBD1, has no DNA to confirm it. The CDR3 spells CSVVRDQGSYEQYF.